Each of the 24 T cell receptor beta chains below was sequenced from the same sample in a study of T cells after yellow fever vaccination. Each CDR3 protein gets one entry after TCRdb re-called the 5' RACE reads with MiXCR. The data hold approximately 300,000 distinct CDR3 sequences, with 6.5% to 8.5% observed a single time. Specimen: PBMCs, collected around 45 days after the first yellow fever vaccination. The receptors shown here come from a man aged 18 to 29 who received the YFV17D yellow fever vaccine.

This clonotype has a handful of counts. This rearrangement joins TRBV4-1 to TRBJ1-5; possible D gene TRBD1, 6 bases. From germline, CDR1 is MGHRA and CDR2 YSYEKL. Trimming left V 1 base short and J 4 bases short, with 14 bases between. The CDR3 is 16 amino acids. DNA for the CDR3: TGCGCCAGCAGCCAAGGAGAGTCGCAGGGGAATCAGCCCCAGCATTTT. Its translation is CASSQGESQGNQPQHF.

This clonotype was seen only a few times. J is TRBJ2-5 and V is TRBV12-3 or TRBV12-4; no firm D call. Deletions cut 6 bases from V and 5 bases from J, with 10 bases between. The CDR3 has 12 amino acids. The CDR3 bases are TGTGCCAGCAGCTCTGATGGGGAGACCCAGTACTTC. It encodes CASSSDGETQYF.

For this clonotype: The CDR3 end shows no conserved phenylalanine or tryptophan, and so a read error is likely. The limits of the CDR3 on the DNA are not certain, so only TCRdb's listed CDR3 is given. The chain recombines TRBV7-9 with TRBJ2-7; the table gives TRBD1 as D, unverified against the DNA. Per the germline V gene, CDR1 is SEHNR and CDR2 is FQNEAQ (reference sequence). Including both end residues, the CDR3 is 14 amino acids long. CDR3 in amino acids: CASSFPVAGQGLIM.

This clonotype has a count of ten or more. The rearrangement joins TRBV12-3 or TRBV12-4 to TRBJ2-7, with TRBD1 identical over 7 bases. V lost 7 bases and J lost 5; bases outside the gene matches: 8. The CDR3 loop spans 13 amino acids. The CDR3 reads CASTIKGGDEQYF. CDR3 sequence (DNA): TGTGCCAGCACCATCAAAGGGGGCGACGAGCAGTACTTC.

This clonotype has only a few counts. The chain uses TRBV5-1 and TRBJ2-5; 9 positions match TRBD1. The CDR3 contains 15 residues. Trimming took 8 bases from V and 2 from J; bases not matched to a gene: 10. Germline V gene data show CDR1 as SGHRS and CDR2 as YFSETQ. In DNA form, the CDR3 reads TGCGCCAGTTGTAAGGGGACAGGGTTTCAAGAGACCCAGTACTTC. As protein: CASCKGTGFQETQYF.

Only a few counts were recorded for this clonotype. This rearrangement joins TRBV24-1 to TRBJ2-1; a possible D gene is TRBD2 (6 bases). The CDR3 spans 15 residues. The V and J ends lost 4 bases and 9 bases respectively, with 18 bases between them. Germline CDR1 KGHDR, CDR2 SFDVKD. CDR3 loop: CATSESSVKLGEQFF. In DNA form, the CDR3 reads TGTGCCACCAGTGAATCTAGCGTAAAACTCGGTGAGCAGTTCTTC.

There are many counts of this clonotype. CDR3 loop: CASSYWGGTNTEAFF. The CDR3 DNA sequence: TGTGCCAGCAGTTACTGGGGCGGGACAAACACTGAAGCTTTCTTT. The chain couples TRBV6-5 to TRBJ1-1; D is possibly TRBD1 (6 bases). V lost 1 base and J lost 2, with 11 bases in between. This CDR3 has 15 residues. The germline V gene has CDR1 MNHEY and CDR2 SVGAGI.

This chain joins TRBV11-2 and TRBJ2-3; 7 nucleotides match TRBD2. Germline values: CDR1 SGHAT, CDR2 FQNNGV. This CDR3 is built from 15 residues. V shed 0 bases, J shed 1 base, and the junction held 1 base outside the gene matches. The CDR3 DNA follows: TGTGCCAGCAGCTTAGAGGGGGGGGGCACAGATACGCAGTATTTT. It translates to CASSLEGGGTDTQYF. Combining the CDR3 with reference TRBV11-2 and TRBJ2-3 gives the whole variable domain EAGVAQSPRYKIIEKRQSVAFWCNPISGHATLYWYQQILGQGPKLLIQFQNNGVVDDSQLPKDRFSAERLKGVDSTLKIQPAKLEDSAVYLCASSLEGGGTDTQYFGPGTRLTVL.

The rearrangement links TRBV27 to TRBJ1-5; 7 bases are a match to TRBD1. The ends lost 9 bases at V and 7 bases at J; junction bases unmatched: 6. This CDR3 is 12 amino acids long. Germline CDR1 reads MNHEY; CDR2 reads SMNVEV (reference sequence). The CDR3 here is CARLQGDQPQHF. For the CDR3, the DNA is TGTGCCAGGCTGCAGGGGGACCAGCCCCAGCATTTT.

The chain has TRBV24-1 and TRBJ1-6, with 7 bases fitting TRBD1. The CDR3 totals 15 residues. CDR1 is KGHDR and CDR2 is SFDVKD in the germline V gene. Trimming at V came to 3 bases and at J to 4 bases, leaving 2 bases not matched to a gene. The CDR3 spells CATSDRQGYNSPLHF. In nucleotides, the CDR3 is TGTGCCACCAGTGATAGACAGGGTTATAATTCACCCCTCCACTTT.

This clonotype was recorded a few times. The gene calls are TRBV12-3 or TRBV12-4 and TRBJ1-1, with TRBD1 matching 7 bases. The CDR3 runs to 16 residues. J was trimmed by 12 bases and V by 3 bases; bases with no gene match: 19. The CDR3 is CASSFYLRQGGMGPFF. The CDR3 region has the DNA TGTGCCAGCAGTTTTTATCTCCGACAGGGAGGGATGGGGCCTTTCTTT.

This clonotype was seen repeatedly, ten times or more. The V call is TRBV7-8, the J call TRBJ2-5; no firm D call. Per germline, CDR1 SGHVS and CDR2 FQNEAQ. Trimming pared 4 bases from V and 9 bases from J, leaving 15 bases between. The CDR3 loop spans 13 amino acids. The CDR3 protein is CASSSASLNAQYF. As DNA, the CDR3 is TGTGCCAGCAGCTCAGCCTCCCTGAATGCCCAGTACTTC.

This clonotype was seen a handful of times. The J gene is TRBJ1-2, the V gene TRBV18; possible D gene TRBD1, 6 bases. The germline V gene has CDR1 KGHSH and CDR2 LQKENI. This CDR3 has 14 residues. The germline V and J ends were trimmed by 2 bases and 7 bases, with 14 bases remaining between them. In DNA form, the CDR3 reads TGTGCCAGCTCACCAGAGACAGGAGCTCTTGGCTACACCTTC. This translates into CASSPETGALGYTF.

This clonotype was observed a handful of times. The CDR3 reads CASSPATGQETQYF. Here the CDR3 DNA reads TGTGCCAGCAGTCCTGCGACAGGCCAAGAGACCCAGTACTTC. The chain combines TRBV27 with TRBJ2-5, with D possibly matching TRBD1 (6 bases). This CDR3 is built from 14 residues. V was trimmed by 5 bases and J by 1 base, leaving 11 bases between them. Germline loops: CDR1 MNHEY, CDR2 SMNVEV (reference sequence).

There are a few counts of this clonotype. The rearrangement joins TRBV27 to TRBJ2-2; TRBD2 might be the D (6 bases). Germline V lookup: CDR1 MNHEY, CDR2 SMNVEV (reference sequence). The CDR3 runs 15 residues. V lost 2 bases, J lost 0 bases, and 7 bases lay in between. This chain's CDR3 is CASSLAGSNTGELFF. The CDR3 region has the DNA TGTGCCAGCAGTTTAGCGGGGTCGAACACCGGGGAGCTGTTTTTT.

This clonotype was found many times. V and J are TRBV5-1 and TRBJ2-2, with TRBD2 matching 14 bases. V shed 4 bases, J shed 4 bases, and the junction held 6 bases outside the gene matches. CDR1 is SGHRS, CDR2 YFSETQ, per germline. This CDR3 is built from 17 residues. The CDR3 coding sequence is TGCGCCAGCAGCCCAAGACTAGCGGGGGGGCGCACCGGGGAGCTGTTTTTT. Amino acids: CASSPRLAGGRTGELFF.

This sequence joins TRBV5-1 and TRBJ2-7; TRBD1 matches 8 bases. The CDR3 contains 14 residues. Unmatched junction bases numbered 5, after V lost 4 bases and J lost 2 bases. Germline CDR1 reads SGHRS; CDR2 reads YFSETQ. CDR3 in DNA: TGCGCCAGCAGCAAACGACAGGGGCCCTACGAGCAGTACTTC. Translation gives CASSKRQGPYEQYF.

This clonotype has a count of ten or more. The V and J genes are TRBV7-9 and TRBJ2-7; 7 bases are shared with TRBD1. Germline-derived CDR1 and CDR2 are SEHNR and FQNEAQ (reference sequence). The length of the CDR3 is 15 residues. The J segment lost 0 bases and the V segment lost 0 bases, leaving 2 bases of the junction unmatched. As DNA, the CDR3 is TGTGCCAGCAGCTTAGCCCGGGACAGCTCCTACGAGCAGTACGTC. Protein sequence: CASSLARDSSYEQYV.

This clonotype was observed a handful of times. This chain joins TRBV12-5 and TRBJ2-3, with 7 bases identical to TRBD2. Germline V gene lookup returns CDR1 LGHNT and CDR2 FRNRAP. V gave up 8 bases and J gave up 3 bases; unmatched junction bases: 8. CDR3 length: 14 residues. The CDR3 nucleotides read TGTGCTAGTTATGGGAGGGGTAGGACAGATACGCAGTATTTT. It translates to CASYGRGRTDTQYF.

V is TRBV29-1 and J is TRBJ1-1; 7 bases align to TRBD1. The germline V gene encodes CDR1 SQVTM and CDR2 ANQGSEA. The CDR3 sequence is 13 residues long. V lost 4 bases, J lost 4 bases, and 6 bases stayed unmatched. In DNA form, the CDR3 reads TGCAGCGTTGCGGGACAGCTGCGCACTGAAGCTTTCTTT. Translating gives CSVAGQLRTEAFF. The full variable domain, rest sourced from reference TRBV29-1 and TRBJ1-1, is SAVISQKPSRDICQRGTSLTIQCQVDSQVTMMFWYRQQPGQSLTLIATANQGSEATYESGFVIDKFPISRPNLTFSTLTVSNMSPEDSSIYLCSVAGQLRTEAFFGQGTRLTVV.

This clonotype was found many times. The chain has TRBV11-2 and TRBJ2-3; D remains ambiguous. Trimming shortened V by 3 bases and J by 6 bases, and 10 bases separated the two germline ends. This CDR3 spans 13 amino acids. The germline V gene encodes CDR1 SGHAT and CDR2 FQNNGV. CDR3 residues: CASSLGLGDTQYF. The CDR3 coding sequence is TGTGCCAGCAGCTTGGGTCTCGGGGATACGCAGTATTTT.

This clonotype was counted a few times. V and J are TRBV3-1 and TRBJ1-2, with D uncertain. This CDR3 has 13 residues. Germline V gene data show CDR1 as LGHDT and CDR2 as YNNKEL (reference sequence). V gave up 0 bases and J gave up 2 bases, with 4 bases separating them. CDR3 loop: CASSQDKNYGYTF. The CDR3 nucleotides are TGTGCCAGCAGCCAAGATAAAAACTATGGCTACACCTTC.

This chain joins TRBV12-3 or TRBV12-4 and TRBJ2-7; D gene uncertain. CDR3 length equals 13 residues. V was shortened by 9 bases and J by 2 bases, with 14 bases between the two germline ends. CDR3 residues: CARSICTPYEQYF. The DNA of the CDR3 is TGTGCCAGGAGCATTTGTACACCCTACGAGCAGTACTTC.

This clonotype was detected ten times or more. J is TRBJ2-1 and V is TRBV5-5, with a possible D match to TRBD2 (6 bases). This CDR3 comprises 13 residues. V lost 6 bases to trimming and J lost 8 bases, with 15 bases between them. Germline CDR1 and CDR2: SGHKS and YYEKEE (reference sequence). The CDR3: CASNRREGDEQFF. The CDR3 region has the DNA TGTGCCAGCAACCGGCGGGAAGGCGATGAGCAGTTCTTC.